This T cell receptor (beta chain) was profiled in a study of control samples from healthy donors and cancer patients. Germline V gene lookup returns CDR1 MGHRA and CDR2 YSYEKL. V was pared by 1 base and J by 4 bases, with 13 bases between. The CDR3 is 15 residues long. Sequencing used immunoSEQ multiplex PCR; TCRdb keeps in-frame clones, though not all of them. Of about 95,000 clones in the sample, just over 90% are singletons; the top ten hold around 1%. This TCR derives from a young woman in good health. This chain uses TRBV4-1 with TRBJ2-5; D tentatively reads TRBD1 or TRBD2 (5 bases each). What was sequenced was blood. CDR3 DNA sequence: TGCGCCAGCAGCCAAGCGGGGCTAGGTGGAGAGACCCAGTACTTC. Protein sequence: CASSQAGLGGETQYF.